This T cell receptor beta chain was captured by sequencing in a study of shared clonotypes between healthy human individuals (dated by TCRdb to 2018 to 2020). For the wider study: A couple of women and a few men aged 18 to 49 years were included in the cohort. Each donor's leukapheresis produced roughly between roughly 0.85 and 9.5 billion PBMCs. Libraries were prepared and TCR repertoires were sequenced by different laboratories using diverse techniques, in order to increase sequencing depth and limit assay-specific biases. Blood TCR repertoires of roughly 5 healthy adults were deeply sequenced to estimate repertoire size and the extent of clonotype sharing between individuals. Per donor, three plates each were used for CD4 naive and CD4 memory, two for CD8 naive, and one for CD8 memory. Results the study describes overall, beyond this receptor: The genetic and exposure-history diversity represented was limited by the small number of donors. Based on pairwise subsampling, the degree of clonotype sharing among donors was expected to be affected by sequencing depth. Incomplete sequencing was indicated by rarefaction of sorted-subset datasets, despite the large sequencing depth. When a handful of donors were compared, the shared fraction of clonotypes was around 5% for naive CD4, about 4% for naive CD8, roughly 2.3% for memory CD4, and 0.4% for memory CD8. Naive subsets generally had larger estimated clonotype richness than memory subsets did. Compared with non-shared clonotypes, clonotypes shared by all four sorted-subset donors had higher generation probabilities. Sampling was restricted to blood, and TCR repertoires in tissue are likely to differ from TCR repertoires in blood.

Using the deep immunoSEQ assay, TCR CDR3 regions were amplified from genomic DNA by multiplex PCR. Extracted genomic DNA from each cell subset was spread evenly across all wells of several immunoSEQ 96-well plates, with each plate serving as a replicate. Each replicate PCR for sorted subsets received around 200 ng genomic DNA, equal to roughly 33,000 T cell genomes. The purified libraries were quantified using a Qubit 3.0 fluorometer, sized with a Bioanalyzer 2100, and then quantified again using the KAPA Library Quantification kit. Each immunoSEQ 96-well plate was sequenced on its own single-read 150-cycle Illumina NextSeq 550 flow cell. The source study handled its data this way. Because only junctional sequences without quality scores were contained in the immunoSEQ output, filtering matching that applied to full-length reads could not be performed. Sequences were annotated with PyIR, a Python wrapper for IgBLAST v1.9, and V/J genes and CDR3 were assigned using IMGT germline references. Reads were filtered out if the reads had weak V/J assignments (E-value above 1e-6), no CDR3, stop codons, out-of-frame junctions, or ambiguous translated residues. V3J clonotypes were defined as sequences sharing an identical inferred V gene, J gene, and CDR3 amino acid sequence. The percentage overlap between two repertoires was calculated by dividing the number of shared unique clonotypes by the size of the smaller repertoire. Repertoire richness was assessed with RTK rarefaction, the Chao1 estimator, and Recon v2.1 estimates of unobserved clonotypes. Generation probabilities for all TCRbeta clonotypes obtained by the gDNA method from a handful of donors were computed using OLGA. As stored in TCRdb, this immuneACCESS dataset retains in-frame rearrangements with V and J assigned. A fraction of the clones does not appear; measured against another copy, unresolved V genes explain less than half of the discrepancy, and the remainder lacks a known reason. Clone size and V and J calls were adopted from that table, with D and trimming inferred from the DNA. For this sample there are a few million clones; around 90% appear just once. Over 0.12% of the sample rests with the top ten.

Donors were healthy HIV-negative adults with no recently reported acute infections or vaccinations. Every donor was a Caucasian adult residing in Nashville, Tennessee, USA. CD4+ T cells were enriched through magnetic negative selection, after which naive cells were positively selected on CD45RA and the remaining negative fraction served as the memory subset. After blood collection by leukapheresis, PBMCs were isolated using Ficoll-Histopaque density gradient centrifugation and then cryopreserved in the vapor phase of liquid nitrogen. Purity and quantity of every magnetically sorted T cell population were checked by analytical flow cytometry. Each sorted fraction had its genomic DNA isolated and then quantified by UV absorbance on a Nanodrop 2000c. From a lookup of the germline V gene (reference sequence), CDR1 and CDR2 are SGHNT and YYREEE. From the cysteine through the phenylalanine, the CDR3 covers 15 amino acids. Only the CDR3 DNA stays, 45 bases, in frame from base 1.

This clone was seen a single time. Its specific antigen is unknown. No clone much larger than this one lies a single base away; base qualities are absent. The receptor was isolated from a man younger than 35 in good health. The V and J segments used are TRBV5-4 and TRBJ2-5, with the D gene not confidently named. The DNA end is more similar to TRBJ2-7, so the J call may be wrong. Sequenced input: naive CD4+ T cells sorted from blood. The cell subset or site label here, explained by the study, means: CD45RA+ positively selected. The CDR3 has the sequence CACRIGPEKPYEQYF. The bases read TGTGCCTGTCGAATCGGGCCCGAAAAGCCCTACGAGCAGTACTTC.